These T cell receptor beta chains were read from a single sample in a study of CD8 T cells in ankylosing spondylitis. TCRdb reprocessed the 5' RACE reads via MiXCR and lists one record per CDR3 protein. The sample includes around 220,000 distinct CDR3 sequences, about 10% of them seen just once. Sequences were obtained from blood, either unsorted or a sorted T cell fraction (not recorded which). All receptors derive from a male donor with ankylosing spondylitis or in good health (not recorded which). CDR3s include the opening cysteine and the closing phenylalanine or tryptophan. The order of the fields is V gene, J gene, clone size, CDR3 protein. Not all rows give a size; the values are once, few, many and, for expanded clones, a class.

>TRBV5-1|TRBJ2-3|many
CASSPGSDTQYF
>TRBV7-2|TRBJ2-3|many
CASSLARDRTDTQYF
>TRBV5-1|TRBJ2-2|many
CASSLESPSGGSSGELFF
>TRBV5-1|TRBJ2-2|many
CASKTGTGHTGELFF
>TRBV7-2|TRBJ1-2|-
CASNKGSYGYTF
>TRBV11-1|TRBJ2-3|many
CASSLLGLALPSTDTQYF
>TRBV2|TRBJ2-5|many
CASSEGQKKETQYF
>TRBV18|TRBJ2-3|few
CASSPFGGPSTDTQYF
>TRBV7-9|TRBJ2-2|-
CASSLGGALSNTGELFF
>TRBV5-5|TRBJ2-2|-
CASSLYFTATSPELFF
>TRBV20-1|TRBJ2-5|many
CSASSVLGGAETQYF
>TRBV7-3|TRBJ2-5|-
CASSPGGMWQETQYF
>TRBV18|TRBJ1-3|few
CASSPGASSGNTIYF
>TRBV3-1|TRBJ2-1|-
CASSHPLAGGYNEQFF
>TRBV29-1|TRBJ1-5|many
CSVRDLDQPQHF
>TRBV7-9|TRBJ2-3|-
CASSPPSDTQYF
>TRBV24-1|TRBJ2-3|many
CATLGGLFTDTQYF
>TRBV19|TRBJ1-1|-
CASSIDRGLRTEASF
>TRBV28|TRBJ2-3|many
CASSNLKSDTQYF
>TRBV7-7|TRBJ2-3|many
CASSPRLAGEMTSTDTQYF
>TRBV12-3/TRBV12-4|TRBJ1-2|many
CASSPTGRDNGYTF
>TRBV20-1|TRBJ2-3|few
CSADSDRDTQYF
>TRBV24-1|TRBJ2-3|many
CATSDLAPGGLDTQYF
>TRBV6-1|TRBJ1-1|once
CASSVLSSEAFF
>TRBV5-1|TRBJ2-5|-
CASSLGGQGASFWMAQYF
>TRBV2|TRBJ1-4|many
CASSEARQGGRGGLFF
>TRBV9|TRBJ2-1|many
CASSFLLAGGRNEQFF
>TRBV5-1|TRBJ2-3|many
CASSLDTSTDTQYF
>TRBV3-1|TRBJ2-4|many
CASSLDENIQYF
>TRBV7-2|TRBJ2-3|many
CASTMDGRLSDTQYF
>TRBV20-1|TRBJ2-1|-
CSALVGGLRDEQFF
>TRBV28|TRBJ2-5|few
CASRGTGAAKTQYF
>TRBV12-3/TRBV12-4|TRBJ2-1|many
CASSPSGGKYNEQFF
>TRBV20-1|TRBJ1-2|many
CSAAPQEYYGYTF
>TRBV30|TRBJ1-4|-
CAWNRNEKLFF
>TRBV7-9|TRBJ2-2|-
CASTPSGQNTGELFF